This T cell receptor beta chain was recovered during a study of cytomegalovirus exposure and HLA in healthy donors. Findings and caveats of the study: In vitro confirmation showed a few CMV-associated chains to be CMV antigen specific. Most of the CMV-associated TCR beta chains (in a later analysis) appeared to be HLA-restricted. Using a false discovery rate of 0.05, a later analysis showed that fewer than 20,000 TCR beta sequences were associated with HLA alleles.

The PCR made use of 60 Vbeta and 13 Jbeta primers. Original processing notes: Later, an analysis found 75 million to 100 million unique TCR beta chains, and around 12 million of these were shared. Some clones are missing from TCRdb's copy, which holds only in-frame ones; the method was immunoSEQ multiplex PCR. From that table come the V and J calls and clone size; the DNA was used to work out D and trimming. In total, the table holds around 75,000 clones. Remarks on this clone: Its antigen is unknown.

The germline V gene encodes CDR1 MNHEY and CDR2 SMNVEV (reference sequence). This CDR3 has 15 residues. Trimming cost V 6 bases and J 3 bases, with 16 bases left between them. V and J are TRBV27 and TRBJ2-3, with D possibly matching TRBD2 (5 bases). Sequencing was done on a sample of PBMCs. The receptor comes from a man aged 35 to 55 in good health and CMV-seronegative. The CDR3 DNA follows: TGTGCCAGCAGCTACCGGGGATATTTGACAGATACGCAGTATTTT. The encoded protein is CASSYRGYLTDTQYF.